Listed below are T cell receptor beta chains from one sample, sequenced in a study of T cell repertoires in cytomegalovirus infection. TCRdb called the reads again in MiXCR, with one record for every CDR3 protein. Found here are approximately 730,000 distinct CDR3 sequences, 25% to 30% of them singletons; the top ten hold around 14%. For these receptors, no antigen is known. The starting material was cultured CD8+ T cells from PBMCs, obtained from culture after CMV antigen stimulation. The origin of the receptors is a human donor in good health (CMV status not recorded). Some clones in this sample may be carry-over from other donors' samples. Both conserved end residues are part of each CDR3. A D gene is named only where the DNA matches it firmly. Not all rows give a size; the values are once, few, many and, for expanded clones, a class.

j_call clone_size d_call v_call cdr3_nt cdr3_aa
TRBJ2-7 few . TRBV20-1 TGCAGTGCTTTGCCACCTTTCGGGGACCGATCCTACGAGCAGTACTTC CSALPPFGDRSYEQYF
TRBJ2-2 . TRBD1 TRBV5-8 TGTGCCAGCAGCCCGGGGGTACGGGACAGGGTGCGGTTCTCGAACACCGGGGAGCTGTTTTTT CASSPGVRDRVRFSNTGELFF
TRBJ2-1 few . TRBV5-6 TGTGCCAGCAGATTGGGAGTATACAATGAGCAGTTCTTC CASRLGVYNEQFF
TRBJ2-1 . TRBD2 TRBV15 TGTGCCACCAGCAGCCCTTTAGCGGGGGCTAACAATGAGCAGTTCTTC CATSSPLAGANNEQFF
TRBJ1-1 . . TRBV13 TGTGCCAGCAGCCCCGGACGTCGGATGACTGAAGCTTTCTTT CASSPGRRMTEAFF
TRBJ2-5 . TRBD2 TRBV28 TGTGCCAGCAGTTTAGGGGGGGGTGGTCTAGAGACCCAGTACTTC CASSLGGGGLETQYF
TRBJ1-4 . TRBD1 TRBV20-1 TGCAGTGCTAGAGAGGGGACAGGGTTTAATGAAAAACTGTTTTTT CSAREGTGFNEKLFF
TRBJ2-1 . . TRBV28 TGTGCCAGCAGTTTATCGCAGGCAAGCTCCTACAATGAGCAGTTCTTC CASSLSQASSYNEQFF
TRBJ1-1 . . TRBV29-1 TGCAGCGTTGAAGATGGGAGCCGCGCTGTAGCTTTCTTT CSVEDGSRAVAFF
TRBJ1-1 . . TRBV9 TGTGCCAGCAGCGTAGGAGGCAGAAAAAACACTGAAGCTTTCTTT CASSVGGRKNTEAFF